This paragraph covers one T cell receptor beta chain sequence. Its antigen is as yet unknown. The protocol was immunoSEQ multiplex PCR, while the TCRdb copy is restricted to in-frame clones and leaves out a portion. The sample yields 85,000 to 100,000 clones, about nine tenths seen once. The CDR3 runs 15 residues. The J segment lost 4 bases and the V segment lost 2 bases, leaving 5 bases of the junction unmatched. CDR1 and CDR2 from the germline V gene are LGHNA and YNFKEQ. The sample comes from a study of graft-versus-host responses after intestinal transplantation. Study as a whole: Induction using anti-thymocyte globulin, followed by tacrolimus and steroids for roughly 3 years, was given to all recipients.

Sequenced here: unstimulated CD8+ T cells sorted from spleen or lymph node cells, sampled before transplant. The origin of this receptor is a human donor who was the organ donor for an intestinal transplant. The chain joins TRBV4-2 to TRBJ2-3, with 8 bases aligning to TRBD2. The CDR3 sequence is CASSQSGGPADTQYF. CDR3 DNA: TGTGCCAGCAGCCAATCGGGGGGGCCTGCAGATACGCAGTATTTT.